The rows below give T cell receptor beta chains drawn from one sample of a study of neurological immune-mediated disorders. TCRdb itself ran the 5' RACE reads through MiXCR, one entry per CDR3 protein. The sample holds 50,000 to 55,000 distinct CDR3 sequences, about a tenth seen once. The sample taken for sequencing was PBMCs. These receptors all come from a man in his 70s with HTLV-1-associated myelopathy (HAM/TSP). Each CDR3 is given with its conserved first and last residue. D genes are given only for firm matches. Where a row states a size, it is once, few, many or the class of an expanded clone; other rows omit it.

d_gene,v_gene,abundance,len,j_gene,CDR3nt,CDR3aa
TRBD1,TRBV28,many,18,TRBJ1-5,TGTGCCAGCAGTTTATACGGGACAGGGGGCGTAGGCAATCAGCCCCAGCATTTT,CASSLYGTGGVGNQPQHF
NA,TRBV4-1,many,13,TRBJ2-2,TGCGCCAGCAGCCAACATGTCACCGGGGAGCTGTTTTTT,CASSQHVTGELFF
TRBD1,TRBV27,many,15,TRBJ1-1,TGTGCCAGCAGTATATACAGGGGGATGAACACTGAAGCTTTCTTT,CASSIYRGMNTEAFF
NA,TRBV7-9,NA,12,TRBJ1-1,TGTGCCAGCAGCCCCCCGTGGAGTGAAGCTTGCTTT,CASSPPWSEACF
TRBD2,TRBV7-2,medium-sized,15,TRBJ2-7,TGTGCCAGCAGCCTCAGGGCTAGCGGGAGCTACGAGCAGTACTTC,CASSLRASGSYEQYF
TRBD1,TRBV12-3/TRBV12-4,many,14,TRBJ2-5,TGTGCCAGCAGTTACCCCGGACAGGGCGACGGTCAGTACTTC,CASSYPGQGDGQYF
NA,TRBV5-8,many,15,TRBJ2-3,TGTGCCAGCAGCTTGGGGGGAGATAGCACAGATACGCAGTATTTT,CASSLGGDSTDTQYF
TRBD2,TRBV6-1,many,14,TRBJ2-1,TGTGCCAGCAGATCTAGCGGAAACTACAATGAGCAGTTCTTC,CASRSSGNYNEQFF
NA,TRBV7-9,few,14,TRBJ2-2,TGTGCCAGCGGCAGGAGGGCGCAGACCGGGGAGCTGTTTTTT,CASGRRAQTGELFF
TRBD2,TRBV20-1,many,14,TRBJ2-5,TGCAGTGGGGGTTTGAGGGAGGGCCGAGAGACCCAGTACTTC,CSGGLREGRETQYF
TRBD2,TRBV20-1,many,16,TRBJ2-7,TGCAGTGCTAGTCGGAGGTGGAAGCGGGAGGGCCGAGAGCAGTACTTC,CSASRRWKREGREQYF
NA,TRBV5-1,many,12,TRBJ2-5,TGCGCCAGCAGCTTAACGGTAGAGACCCAGTACTTC,CASSLTVETQYF
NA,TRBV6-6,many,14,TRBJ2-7,TGTGCCAGCAGTTACCCGGGCCAGTCCTACGAGCAGTACTTC,CASSYPGQSYEQYF
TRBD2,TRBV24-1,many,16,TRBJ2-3,TGTGCCACCAGTGATTCTAGCGGGATTCGGGCAGATACGCAGTATTTT,CATSDSSGIRADTQYF
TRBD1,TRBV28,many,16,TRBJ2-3,TGTGCCAGCAGCCTTGACAGGGTGGGGAGCCGGGGAACGCAGTATTTT,CASSLDRVGSRGTQYF
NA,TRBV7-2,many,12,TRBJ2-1,TGTGCCAGCAGCCTGGGAGTTAATGAGCAGTTCTTC,CASSLGVNEQFF
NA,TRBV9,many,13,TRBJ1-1,TGTGCCAGCAGCGTAGCTAAAGGATCTGAAGCTTTCTTT,CASSVAKGSEAFF
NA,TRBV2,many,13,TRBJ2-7,TGTGCCAGCAGTGTAGGGAGGCTCTACGAGCAGTACTTC,CASSVGRLYEQYF
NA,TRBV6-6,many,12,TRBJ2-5,TGTGCCAGCAGTTACTCCCAAGAGACCCAGTACTTC,CASSYSQETQYF
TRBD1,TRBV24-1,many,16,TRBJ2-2,TGTGCCACCAGTGAAGATGGGACAGGGTTTGCCGGGGAGCTGTTTTTT,CATSEDGTGFAGELFF
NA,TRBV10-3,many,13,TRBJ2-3,TGTGCCATCAGTGTAGGGGGAGCAGATACGCAGTATTTT,CAISVGGADTQYF
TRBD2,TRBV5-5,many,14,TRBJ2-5,TGTGCCAGCAGCTTAACTAGCGGGAGGGAGACCCAGTACTTC,CASSLTSGRETQYF
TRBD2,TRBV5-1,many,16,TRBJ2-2,TGCGCCAGCAGCTTGGGCCTAGCGGGAGCGAGCGGGGAGCTGTTTTTT,CASSLGLAGASGELFF
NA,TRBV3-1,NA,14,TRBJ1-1,TGTGCCAGCAGCCAGGGGACGCAGAACACTGAAGCTTTCTTT,CASSQGTQNTEAFF
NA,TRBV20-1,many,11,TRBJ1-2,TGCAGTGCTAGTATGTCCTATGGCTACACCTTC,CSASMSYGYTF
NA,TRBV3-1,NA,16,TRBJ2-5,TGTGCCAGCAGCCAAGATTACAGGAGCCGTCGAGAGACCCAGTACTTC,CASSQDYRSRRETQYF
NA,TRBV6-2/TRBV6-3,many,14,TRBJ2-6,TGTGCCAGCAGAGGGGTTTCTGGGGCCAACGTCCTGACTTTC,CASRGVSGANVLTF
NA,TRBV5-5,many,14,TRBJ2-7,TGTGCCAGCAGCTTGTGGGACGCTACCTACGAGCAGTACTTC,CASSLWDATYEQYF
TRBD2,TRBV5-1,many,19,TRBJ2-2,TGCGCCAGCTACCCCGGAATTCTAGCGGGTTTGGGAGACACCGGGGAGCTGTTTTTT,CASYPGILAGLGDTGELFF
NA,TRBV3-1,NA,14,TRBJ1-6,TGTGCCAGCAGCCAGACAAGACATAATTCACCCCTCCACTTT,CASSQTRHNSPLHF
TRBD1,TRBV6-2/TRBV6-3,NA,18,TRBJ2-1,TGTGCCACCTCGACAGGGTTTGGTGATAGGTCGTACGACAATGAGCAGTTCTTC,CATSTGFGDRSYDNEQFF
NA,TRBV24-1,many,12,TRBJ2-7,TGTGCCACCAGTGGGACCACATGGAAGCAGTACTTC,CATSGTTWKQYF